This entry is about one T cell receptor (beta chain). The data are from a study of technical replicates of blood from a few donors. Here immunoSEQ multiplex PCR was the method, and the copy in TCRdb shows in-frame clones only, minus some. The sample includes under 100,000 clones, 94% of them seen just once. The sequence derives from a human donor in good health. The source material was T cells isolated from PBMCs.

The CDR3 loop is CASSWGMGARLNRSSYEQYF. CDR3 in DNA: TGTGCCAGCAGCTGGGGAATGGGGGCACGACTCAATAGGAGCTCCTACGAGCAGTACTTC. V usage is TRBV13 and J usage is TRBJ2-7; maybe TRBD1 (6 bases). The CDR3 totals 20 residues. The germline V gene encodes CDR1 PRHDT and CDR2 FYEKMQ (reference sequence). Trimming took 4 bases from V and 0 from J, leaving 28 bases between them.